Listed here are 29 T cell receptor beta chains from one sample, sequenced in a study of blood T cell repertoires in COVID-19. This table comes from immunoSEQ multiplex PCR, and its TCRdb copy is limited to in-frame clones, with some not included. Counted here are over 350,000 clones, 87% occurring once; the ten biggest clones make up just under 2%. Sequenced input: PBMCs or T cells enriched from blood (not recorded which). These receptors were taken from a woman aged 18-30 years with acute COVID-19.

The genes are TRBV19 and TRBJ2-1; possible D gene TRBD1, 5 bases. Per the germline V gene, CDR1 is LNHDA and CDR2 is SQIVND (reference sequence). The V end was cut by 7 bases, the J end by 8 bases, with 15 bases between. The CDR3 spans 13 residues. DNA for the CDR3: TGTGCCAGTAACCAGGGTTTGTTCTATGAGCAGTTCTTC. It yields the protein CASNQGLFYEQFF.

The chain recombines TRBV6-2 or TRBV6-3 with TRBJ1-2; the D gene is possibly TRBD1 (6 bases). V dropped 5 bases and J dropped 3 bases, with 13 bases sitting between them. The germline gives CDR1 MNHEY, CDR2 SVGEGT. The CDR3 runs 14 residues. The CDR3 nucleotides are TGTGCCAGCAGTACCCGGGACAACTACTATGGCTACACCTTC. It encodes CASSTRDNYYGYTF.

The chain links TRBV18 to TRBJ1-3, with TRBD1 matching over 7 bases. Losses at the gene ends were 3 bases for V and 1 base for J; bases not matched to a gene: 6. The CDR3 runs to 16 residues. The V gene's germline CDR1 is KGHSH and CDR2 LQKENI. CDR3 nucleotide sequence: TGTGCCAGCTCACCCCGGGACAGAAGGTCTGGAAACACCATATATTTT. It is translated as CASSPRDRRSGNTIYF.

J is TRBJ2-7 and V is TRBV15, with TRBD1 matching over 8 bases. V shed 5 bases and J 1 base; nucleotides not matched to a gene: 10. CDR3 length: 16 residues. Per germline, CDR1 LNHNV and CDR2 YYDKDF (reference sequence). The CDR3 sequence: CATSPQDRAGSYEQYF. CDR3 in DNA: TGTGCCACCAGCCCGCAGGACAGGGCTGGTTCCTACGAGCAGTACTTC.

The chain couples TRBV19 to TRBJ2-2, with D possibly TRBD2 on 6 matching bases. V shed 1 base and J shed 0 bases, with 9 bases lying between them. The CDR3 has 16 residues. Germline CDR1 LNHDA, CDR2 SQIVND (reference sequence). In nucleotides, the CDR3 is TGTGCCAGTAGTATAGCCGGACTAACGAACACCGGGGAGCTGTTTTTT. Translated: CASSIAGLTNTGELFF. Variable domain in full (rest from reference TRBV19 and TRBJ2-2): DGGITQSPKYLFRKEGQNVTLSCEQNLNHDAMYWYRQDPGQGLRLIYYSQIVNDFQKGDIAEGYSVSREKKESFPLTVTSAQKNPTAFYLCASSIAGLTNTGELFFGEGSRLTVL.

This clone is a singleton in its sample. The chain employs TRBV12-3 or TRBV12-4 and TRBJ2-3; TRBD1 might be the D (5 bases). This CDR3 comprises 13 residues. The V gene lost 2 bases and the J gene lost 8 bases, with 11 bases spanning the gap. The CDR3 DNA follows: TGTGCCAGCAGTTTACAGGGCTACGGTACGCAGTATTTT. Translating gives CASSLQGYGTQYF.

V usage is TRBV11-2 and J usage is TRBJ2-5, with a weak D call TRBD1 (5 bases). With 3 bases removed from V and 2 bases from J, the gap between germline ends came to 10 bases. The CDR3 extends over 14 amino acids. Germline V gives CDR1 SGHAT, CDR2 FQNNGV. The CDR3 DNA follows: TGTGCCAGCAGCTTGGTCGACAGACAAGAGACCCAGTACTTC. It codes for CASSLVDRQETQYF.

The chain is built from TRBV9 and TRBJ1-2, with D perhaps matching TRBD1 (6 bases). The CDR3 contains 15 residues. V gave up 0 bases and J gave up 0 bases, with 9 bases separating them. Germline V gene data show CDR1 as SGDLS and CDR2 as YYNGEE. CDR3 sequence: CASSVDRATNYGYTF. The CDR3 bases are TGTGCCAGCAGCGTAGACAGGGCTACTAACTATGGCTACACCTTC.

The V gene is TRBV4-1, the J gene TRBJ2-7, with 7 bases identical to TRBD2. There are 14 residues in the CDR3. Per germline, CDR1 MGHRA and CDR2 YSYEKL. The ends lost 1 base at V and 0 bases at J; junction bases unmatched: 0. DNA of the CDR3: TGCGCCAGCAGCCAAGGACTAGCCTCCTACGAGCAGTACTTC. Its translation is CASSQGLASYEQYF.

This rearrangement joins TRBV11-2 to TRBJ1-1; D is perhaps TRBD1 (6 bases). This CDR3 region has 15 residues. The V end was cut by 4 bases, the J end by 6 bases, with 18 bases between. Per germline, CDR1 SGHAT and CDR2 FQNNGV. CDR3 DNA sequence: TGTGCCAGCAGCTCCTCGGGGGGCCTGACTCCTGAAGCTTTCTTT. Amino acids: CASSSSGGLTPEAFF.

J is TRBJ2-3 and V is TRBV28; TRBD2 aligns across 10 bases. CDR3 length: 15 amino acids. V shed 8 bases, J shed 4 bases, and the junction held 9 bases outside the gene matches. Germline V gene data show CDR1 as MDHEN and CDR2 as SYDVKM. CDR3 region: CASRPPAGGADTQYF. CDR3 coding DNA: TGTGCCAGCCGTCCCCCAGCGGGAGGGGCAGATACGCAGTATTTT.

The rearrangement links TRBV18 to TRBJ2-5, with a tentative D call TRBD2 (6 bases). The CDR3 spans 13 residues. Deletions cut 6 bases from V and 3 bases from J, with 11 bases between. Germline lookup yields CDR1 KGHSH and CDR2 LQKENI. The chain's CDR3 is CASSGGIEETQYF. As DNA, the CDR3 is TGTGCCAGCTCGGGCGGGATAGAAGAGACCCAGTACTTC.

With respect to this clone: Other DNA sequences in the same sample also yield this CDR3. The chain joins TRBV20-1 to TRBJ2-7; D gene ambiguous. CDR1 and CDR2 from the germline V gene are DFQATT and SNEGSKA (reference sequence). The CDR3 covers 11 residues. V shed 5 bases and J shed 3 bases, with 8 bases lying between them. The CDR3 protein is CSALGGYEQYF. As DNA, the CDR3 is TGCAGTGCTCTCGGTGGCTACGAGCAGTACTTC.

The chain employs TRBV4-1 and TRBJ1-2, with D tentatively TRBD1 (5 bases). Trimming removed 4 bases at V and 0 bases at J, with 15 bases between. This CDR3 region has 16 residues. The germline V gene encodes CDR1 MGHRA and CDR2 YSYEKL. CDR3 sequence: CASSPRDLIANYGYTF. The DNA of the CDR3 is TGCGCCAGCAGCCCCCGGGACTTGATAGCTAACTATGGCTACACCTTC.

The V call is TRBV14, the J call TRBJ1-1; D call uncertain. Germline assignment: CDR1 SGHDN and CDR2 FVKESK. This CDR3 region has 12 residues. Trimming removed 5 bases from V and 10 bases from J, with 14 bases in between. CDR3: CASSSTGIGAFF. CDR3 DNA sequence: TGTGCCAGCAGCTCCACGGGGATTGGAGCTTTCTTT. Full variable domain (rest looked up from reference TRBV14 and TRBJ1-1): EAGVTQFPSHSVIEKGQTVTLRCDPISGHDNLYWYRRVMGKEIKFLLHFVKESKQDESGMPNNRFLAERTGGTYSTLKVQPAELEDSGVYFCASSSTGIGAFFGQGTRLTVV.

The CDR3 DNA follows: TGTGCCAGCAGTTCGCGAAGGACAGGGGGCGCCGAAAAACTGTTTTTT. Translation gives CASSSRRTGGAEKLFF. This chain joins TRBV28 and TRBJ1-4; the match to TRBD1 covers 11 bases. CDR3 length: 16 residues. V trimming: 4 bases; J trimming: 8 bases; junction bases outside the gene matches: 9. The germline gives CDR1 MDHEN, CDR2 SYDVKM.

This chain links TRBV7-9 with TRBJ2-3, with 10 bases matching TRBD1. V lost 3 bases to trimming and J lost 4 bases; unmatched junction nucleotides: 16. Germline CDR1 is SEHNR and CDR2 is FQNEAQ (reference sequence). The length of the CDR3 is 19 residues. The DNA for the CDR3 is TGTGCCAGCAGCTTTGGACAGGGGGTGAGCGGGAGATACCCAGATACGCAGTATTTT. It specifies CASSFGQGVSGRYPDTQYF.

The chain recombines TRBV6-5 with TRBJ2-7; no clear D. V was cut by 2 bases and J by 0 bases, with 11 bases left in between. This CDR3 spans 15 amino acids. Germline values: CDR1 MNHEY, CDR2 SVGAGI. The CDR3 loop is CASSYLPSSSYEQYF. CDR3 in DNA: TGTGCCAGCAGTTACCTCCCCAGTTCCTCCTACGAGCAGTACTTC.

This chain uses TRBV5-5 with TRBJ1-2; a possible D gene is TRBD1 (6 bases). Germline CDR1 is SGHKS and CDR2 is YYEKEE (reference sequence). The CDR3 is 14 amino acids. The V and J ends lost 0 bases and 8 bases respectively, with 14 bases between them. CDR3 sequence reads: CASSLEAGDRGYTF. For the CDR3, the DNA is TGTGCCAGCAGCTTGGAGGCAGGGGATCGGGGCTACACCTTC.

The chain couples TRBV30 to TRBJ2-7; unclear D gene. The CDR3 is 15 amino acids. Germline V CDR1 and CDR2: GTSNPN, SVGIG (reference sequence). V was trimmed by 0 bases and J by 2 bases, leaving 14 bases between them. The CDR3 here is CAWSVTLGGTYEQYF. For the CDR3, the DNA is TGTGCCTGGAGTGTAACCTTAGGCGGAACCTACGAGCAGTACTTC.

J is TRBJ2-7 and V is TRBV30; 7 bases align to TRBD1. The J segment lost 0 bases and the V segment lost 5 bases, leaving 10 bases of the junction unmatched. This CDR3 is built from 15 residues. Germline CDR1 and CDR2: GTSNPN and SVGIG (reference sequence). The DNA of the CDR3 is TGTGCCTGGGAGGCCCTCGGACAGGCCTCCTACGAGCAGTACTTC. Translation gives CAWEALGQASYEQYF.

The chain is built from TRBV5-1 and TRBJ2-1; perhaps TRBD2 as D (6 bases). The CDR3 is 15 amino acids. The V end was cut by 0 bases, the J end by 0 bases, with 7 bases between. Looked up from germline, CDR1 is SGHRS and CDR2 is YFSETQ. CDR3: CASSLGGISYNEQFF. The CDR3 region has the DNA TGCGCCAGCAGCTTGGGCGGGATCTCCTACAATGAGCAGTTCTTC.

Remarks on this clone: At the DNA level, this CDR3 is encoded by other sequences in the same sample as well. The chain recombines TRBV6-5 with TRBJ2-3; D not resolved. Germline assignment: CDR1 MNHEY and CDR2 SVGAGI. With 8 bases removed from V and 2 bases from J, the gap between germline ends came to 8 bases. This CDR3 is built from 12 residues. CDR3 sequence (DNA): TGTGCCAGCTCCGGTTCCACAGATACGCAGTATTTT. Encoded protein: CASSGSTDTQYF.

The CDR3 sequence: CASSSGTPYGYTF. Here the CDR3 DNA reads TGTGCCAGCAGTTCCGGGACACCTTATGGCTACACCTTC. The J gene is TRBJ1-2, the V gene TRBV12-3 or TRBV12-4, with a tentative D call TRBD1 (6 bases). CDR3 length: 13 amino acids. Deletions cut 4 bases from V and 5 bases from J, with 11 bases between.

The rearrangement links TRBV13 to TRBJ2-1; 8 nucleotides line up with TRBD2. The V and J ends lost 1 base and 7 bases, in that order; junction bases with no gene match: 6. Germline V gene lookup returns CDR1 PRHDT and CDR2 FYEKMQ (reference sequence). The CDR3 covers 15 residues. CDR3 in DNA: TGTGCCAGCAGCTTAGCGACTAGCGAGGGGAATGAGCAGTTCTTC. It codes for CASSLATSEGNEQFF.

This clone was seen a single time. The rearrangement uses TRBV2 and TRBJ2-6, with a possible D match to TRBD2 (7 bases). V was trimmed by 7 bases and J by 4 bases, leaving 23 bases between them. This CDR3 has 18 amino acids. The germline CDR1 and CDR2 sequences are SNHLY and FYNNEI. CDR3 sequence (DNA): TGTGCCAGCACTCCAGCGGGGCAGGGGATCTCCGGGGCCAACGTCCTGACTTTC. Protein sequence: CASTPAGQGISGANVLTF.

This clone has more than one count but fewer than ten. CDR3: CASSPSGGLQYNEQFF. As DNA, the CDR3 is TGTGCCAGCTCACCAAGCGGGGGCTTACAGTACAATGAGCAGTTCTTC. V usage is TRBV18 and J usage is TRBJ2-1, with 8 positions matching TRBD2. The length of the CDR3 is 16 residues. The V and J ends lost 2 bases and 4 bases, in that order; junction bases with no gene match: 7. Germline V gives CDR1 KGHSH, CDR2 LQKENI.

This clone was found once. This CDR3 reads CASSSQGYEQYF. CDR3 nucleotides: TGTGCCAGCAGTTCACAGGGTTACGAGCAGTACTTC. This chain connects TRBV12-3 or TRBV12-4 to TRBJ2-7; weak D call: TRBD1 (6 bases). This CDR3 is built from 12 residues. Trimming left V 4 bases short and J 4 bases short, with 8 bases between.

V gene TRBV14 combines with J gene TRBJ1-5; D remains unclear. Trimming stripped 0 bases from V and 7 bases from J, with 16 bases between. The CDR3 has 16 residues. Germline V lookup: CDR1 SGHDN, CDR2 FVKESK. CDR3: CASSQENGQDDQPQHF. Here the CDR3 DNA reads TGTGCCAGCAGCCAAGAAAATGGGCAGGATGACCAGCCCCAGCATTTT.